The present T cell receptor (beta chain) was sequenced within a study of blood T cells in healthy people across ages (dated by TCRdb to between 2015 and 2017). At the level of the whole study: Template switching captured roughly one uniquely barcoded TCR beta cDNA molecule per two T cells in model experiments. Two additional independent replicas of 1 million unique cDNA reads from the same blood draw were analyzed for two donors (one aged 18 to 30 and one aged 80 or older). To avoid experimental bias, donors of different ages were randomly spread across the sequencing lanes. Using deep sequencing normalized with unique cDNA molecular identifiers, the study measured how TCR beta repertoire diversity changes with age. The donors were split into four age groups: young (average 16 years), middle-aged (39), aged (more than 60) and long-lived (roughly 80). Overall study outcomes, separate from this receptor: Because donor CMV infection status was unknown, age-related changes in expanded clonotypes were potentially confounded. Compared with the aged group, more naive CD4+ T cells, fewer expanded clones and increased TCR diversity were shown by the long-lived group, suggesting age selection. Observed TCR beta diversity per million T cells fell roughly linearly with age, and a significant reduction was already apparent by age about 38. Because profiling used bulk unsorted PBMCs, naive and antigen-experienced compartments could not be compared conclusively. There was a strong correlation between observed TCR beta diversity and the percentage of naive T cells measured by flow cytometry. Estimates of total diversity from one million sequenced T cells were regarded as lower bounds and underestimates.

At the junction V is shortened by 4 bases and J by 3 bases, with 7 bases in between. The CDR3 runs 13 residues from the cysteine to the phenylalanine. Only CDR3 DNA remains: 39 bases, in frame from the first base. The germline V gene yields SGHTA for CDR1 and FQGNSA for CDR2. Library preparation was by 5' RACE. The instrument was an Illumina HiSeq 2500. A second PCR of about 6 to 11 cycles was performed with a sample-barcoded 5' primer and a J-beta primer mix. Each TCR beta cDNA molecule received a unique molecular identifier from a template-switch 5' adaptor carrying 12 random nucleotides. Each sample yielded at least 2.5 million CDR3-containing paired-end reads. All of the RNA was converted into first-strand cDNA using the Mint cDNA synthesis kit, with a TRBC-specific oligonucleotide serving as the primer. After uracil-DNA glycosylase treatment, a first 18-cycle PCR used universal primers M1SS and BC2_uni_R on all cDNA. Per the source publication's procedure: For normalization, 1 million high-quality reads, each with a distinct molecular identifier, were randomly selected from each sample. Reads sharing molecular identifiers were discarded rather than binned into consensus sequences. MiTCR, with a Q25 quality threshold and the strictest error-elimination algorithm, was used for CDR3 identification, clonotype clustering and error correction. A nonparametric unseen species model with Euler transformation was used to estimate lower-bound total TCR beta diversity. Using fastp trimming at Q25 and MiXCR clonotype assembly, TCRdb reanalyzed the public sequencing data and kept in-frame beta chains. Duplicate CDR3 protein sequences are folded into a single record with the most common DNA and genes. For this entry, the V and J calls and clone size follow TCRdb and not the study's own pipeline. The sample yields some 690,000 distinct CDR3 sequences; 22% were counted once. The ten biggest clones cover less than 25% of the sample.

The donors were 40 or so Caucasian individuals from Russia, aged 6 to 90 years, who were systemically healthy. Each donor gave 8 to 10 milliliters of peripheral blood, drawn into EDTA-treated Vacutainer tubes. Ficoll-Paque density-gradient centrifugation was used to isolate PBMCs, with at least 6 million per sample. Trizol reagent was used to extract total RNA from the PBMCs, yielding at least 6 micrograms per sample. For every donor, flow cytometry on a PBMC aliquot measured the percentage of naive CD45RAhigh/CD27high T cells. On this clonotype: Its cognate antigen has yet to be identified. No base quality values were provided; no much bigger clone lies one nucleotide off.

Sequencing input: blood. This TCR was recovered from a man in his 70s in good health. The sequence is built from TRBV7-2 and TRBJ1-5; no D gene is confidently identified. The CDR3 protein sequence reads: CASSYLFNQPQHF. The sequence in DNA is TGTGCCAGCAGCTATCTTTTCAATCAGCCCCAGCATTTT.